Each of the 17 T cell receptor beta chains below was sequenced from the same sample in a study of cytomegalovirus exposure and HLA in healthy donors. With 60 Vbeta and 13 Jbeta primers, the PCR was carried out. The repertoire was sequenced with immunoSEQ multiplex PCR; TCRdb's copy has only in-frame clones and lacks some. The data contain about 200,000 clones, roughly 85% of them singletons. Sequenced: PBMCs. The origin of the receptors is a young man in good health and CMV-seronegative.

This clone was counted once. This chain connects TRBV19 to TRBJ2-2; TRBD2 is a possible D gene (5 bases). Germline assignment: CDR1 LNHDA and CDR2 SQIVND (reference sequence). The CDR3 sequence is 13 residues long. V was pared by 7 bases and J by 7 bases, with 13 bases between. The CDR3 coding sequence is TGTGCCAGTAATGACCTAGGGAGCGGGGAGCTGTTTTTT. Its protein product is CASNDLGSGELFF.

This clone was observed a handful of times. CDR3 DNA: TGTGCCAGCAGTGAAACCGGGACAGGGGGCGCAAAATATGGCTACACCTTC. This encodes CASSETGTGGAKYGYTF. V and J are TRBV25-1 and TRBJ1-2, with 12 positions matching TRBD1. There are 17 residues in the CDR3. V lost 2 bases and J lost 5; bases outside the gene matches: 9. Germline CDR1 and CDR2: MGHDK and SYGVNS.

The chain uses TRBV2 and TRBJ2-7, with D tentatively TRBD2 (5 bases). V was clipped by 4 bases and J by 3 bases, with 10 bases between them. This CDR3 is built from 13 residues. Germline CDR1 and CDR2: SNHLY and FYNNEI. CDR3 DNA: TGTGCCAGCAGTGGGGGAGTTTTCTACGAGCAGTACTTC. Encoded protein: CASSGGVFYEQYF.

The chain couples TRBV7-2 to TRBJ2-1, with TRBD2 matching over 9 bases. Germline CDR1 is SGHTA and CDR2 is FQGNSA. The CDR3 spans 17 residues. Trimming cost V 0 bases and J 4 bases; bases outside gene matches: 7. CDR3 bases: TGTGCCAGCAGCTTAGCTAGTAGCGGGAGACTATACAATGAGCAGTTCTTC. It codes for CASSLASSGRLYNEQFF.

The V and J genes are TRBV19 and TRBJ2-7; D gene ambiguous. CDR1 is LNHDA, CDR2 SQIVND, per germline (reference sequence). This CDR3 spans 14 amino acids. V was trimmed by 5 bases and J by 7 bases, leaving 18 bases between them. CDR3 residues: CASSGRQPGGEQYF. The CDR3, as DNA: TGTGCCAGTAGTGGGCGTCAACCTGGTGGGGAGCAGTACTTC.

The CDR3 coding sequence is TGTGCCAGCAGTCGAGGACAGAATTATAATTCACCCCTCCACTTT. Translated, it gives CASSRGQNYNSPLHF. The chain uses TRBV2 and TRBJ1-6, with D tentatively TRBD1 (6 bases). The CDR3 consists of 15 residues. Germline V CDR1 and CDR2: SNHLY, FYNNEI. V was clipped by 5 bases and J by 4 bases, with 12 bases between them.

This clone was seen a few times. The gene calls are TRBV18 and TRBJ2-3; TRBD2 agrees at 7 bases. J was trimmed by 7 bases and V by 1 base; bases with no gene match: 23. The CDR3 contains 20 residues. The germline gives CDR1 KGHSH, CDR2 LQKENI. In DNA form, the CDR3 reads TGTGCCAGCTCACCACTCCCCTCTTCTTCGGGACTACTGCTCGGAAATACGCAGTATTTT. Translation: CASSPLPSSSGLLLGNTQYF.

This clone was detected a few times. The chain joins TRBV5-1 to TRBJ2-3; TRBD2 matches at 7 bases. The V gene end was trimmed by 3 bases and the J gene end by 5 bases; junction bases not matched to a gene: 15. Germline V gene lookup returns CDR1 SGHRS and CDR2 YFSETQ. The CDR3 extends over 17 amino acids. This CDR3 reads CASSSLGLDQARDTQYF. The CDR3 DNA reads as TGCGCCAGCAGCTCCTTAGGACTAGATCAAGCCCGAGATACGCAGTATTTT. The full variable domain, with the rest looked up from reference TRBV5-1 and TRBJ2-3, is KAGVTQTPRYLIKTRGQQVTLSCSPISGHRSVSWYQQTPGQGLQFLFEYFSETQRNKGNFPGRFSGRQFSNSRSEMNVSTLELGDSALYLCASSSLGLDQARDTQYFGPGTRLTVL.

This CDR3 is CAWSVRWLDSRDTTSYEQYF. For the CDR3, the DNA is TGTGCCTGGAGTGTACGATGGTTGGATAGTAGGGACACCACATCCTACGAGCAGTACTTC. V usage is TRBV30 and J usage is TRBJ2-7; possibly TRBD1 for D (6 bases). Trimming removed 0 bases at V and 1 base at J, with 28 bases between. The germline gives CDR1 GTSNPN, CDR2 SVGIG (reference sequence). This CDR3 contains 20 residues.

This chain connects TRBV21-1 to TRBJ1-1; the table's D call of TRBD1 was not tested on the DNA. TRBV21-1 is termed a pseudogene. The CDR3 spans 15 residues. The CDR3 DNA follows: TGTGCCAGCAGCAAATACAGGGGGCTGGGAACTGAAGCTTTCTTT. Protein: CASSKYRGLGTEAFF.

The chain employs TRBV6-6 and TRBJ2-5; 7 bases map to TRBD1. Germline V gene sequence: CDR1 MNHNY, CDR2 SVGAGI (reference sequence). This CDR3 comprises 15 residues. Trimming took 5 bases from V and 2 from J; bases not matched to a gene: 8. The CDR3 is CASSHPGQQQETQYF. Here the CDR3 DNA reads TGTGCCAGCAGTCATCCGGGACAGCAACAAGAGACCCAGTACTTC.

V gene TRBV7-6 combines with J gene TRBJ2-1; 9 bases align to TRBD2. After removal of 1 base from V and 6 bases from J, the junction contained 7 bases not matched to a gene. The CDR3 is 16 amino acids. Germline V lookup: CDR1 SGHVS, CDR2 FNYEAQ. The CDR3 nucleotides read TGTGCCAGCAGCTTAGTAGGCGGGGGGGAGGGCAATGAGCAGTTCTTC. It is translated as CASSLVGGGEGNEQFF.

J is TRBJ2-1 and V is TRBV7-8; 8 nucleotides align to TRBD2. Per the germline V gene, CDR1 is SGHVS and CDR2 is FQNEAQ. V trimming: 7 bases; J trimming: 6 bases; junction bases outside the gene matches: 8. The CDR3 runs to 14 residues. CDR3 sequence (DNA): TGTGCCAGCACCCGAGGAAGCGGGGGCAATGAGCAGTTCTTC. This translates into CASTRGSGGNEQFF. Full variable domain (outside the CDR3, taken from reference TRBV7-8 and TRBJ2-1): GAGVSQSPRYKVAKRGQDVALRCDPISGHVSLFWYQQALGQGPEFLTYFQNEAQLDKSGLPSDRFFAERPEGSVSTLKIQRTQQEDSAVYLCASTRGSGGNEQFFGPGTRLTVL.

For the CDR3, the DNA is TGTGCCAGAAGCTTAGTTAAGGGACTAGCGGGATGTAGATACGAGCAGTACTTC. Its translation is CARSLVKGLAGCRYEQYF. V gene TRBV7-5 combines with J gene TRBJ2-7; the table's D call TRBD2 went unverified against the DNA. TRBV7-5 is annotated as a pseudogene. This CDR3 region has 18 residues.

The chain combines TRBV18 with TRBJ1-2, with a tentative D call TRBD1 (5 bases). Germline V lookup: CDR1 KGHSH, CDR2 LQKENI. V was cut by 1 base and J by 3 bases, with 15 bases left in between. CDR3 length equals 16 residues. The CDR3 reads CASSPLKTVTHYGYTF. The DNA of the CDR3 is TGTGCCAGCTCACCACTAAAGACAGTCACACACTATGGCTACACCTTC.

V gene TRBV27 combines with J gene TRBJ1-3; the D is unclear. The V gene lost 4 bases and the J gene lost 2 bases, with 15 bases spanning the gap. CDR3 length equals 16 residues. The germline V gene encodes CDR1 MNHEY and CDR2 SMNVEV (reference sequence). Here the CDR3 DNA reads TGTGCCAGCAGTTACTCTAGTTCTTTGGCTGGAAACACCATATATTTT. Encoded protein: CASSYSSSLAGNTIYF.

The chain carries TRBV7-8 and TRBJ2-5; 9 positions match TRBD1. Germline assignment: CDR1 SGHVS and CDR2 FQNEAQ. Germline trimming cut 5 bases from V and 5 bases from J; bases unmatched to any gene: 9. The CDR3 is 15 residues long. DNA for the CDR3: TGTGCCAGCAGCCGCCGGACAGGGGATGGGGAGACCCAGTACTTC. Encoded protein: CASSRRTGDGETQYF. Supplemented by reference TRBV7-8 and TRBJ2-5, the full variable domain reads GAGVSQSPRYKVAKRGQDVALRCDPISGHVSLFWYQQALGQGPEFLTYFQNEAQLDKSGLPSDRFFAERPEGSVSTLKIQRTQQEDSAVYLCASSRRTGDGETQYFGPGTRLLVL.